These 16 T cell receptor beta chains were all obtained from the same sample, sequenced in a study of T cell responses to AZD1222 COVID-19 vaccine (dated by TCRdb to the early 2020s). Receptor libraries were prepared by the immunoSEQ multiplex PCR assay. TCRdb limited this immuneACCESS table to in-frame rearrangements with V and J called. A share of clones is missing; checked studies link under half to unresolved V genes, and the rest is unexplained. A total of around 140,000 clones appear in this sample, approximately 91% of them only once. The ten most abundant clones make up about 1% of the sample. The sample's time point, from its label and the paper: about 28 days (+/-7) after the second vaccine dose. The sample in question was peripheral blood, obtained 28 days after the second AZD1222 dose. These receptors were taken from an adult who received the AZD1222 COVID-19 vaccine.

This rearrangement joins TRBV7-9 to TRBJ2-7, with D tentatively TRBD2 (6 bases). The ends were cut back, 2 bases at V and 6 bases at J, with 11 bases in the middle. Germline loops: CDR1 SEHNR, CDR2 FQNEAQ (reference sequence). The CDR3 sequence is 13 residues long. The CDR3 loop reads CASSLTGAREQYF. CDR3 nucleotide sequence: TGTGCCAGCAGCTTAACGGGAGCGCGCGAGCAGTACTTC.

The V gene is TRBV30, the J gene TRBJ2-3; either TRBD1 or TRBD2 may fit D (6 bases each). The V end lost 8 bases, the J end lost 2 bases, and 35 bases lay between the germline ends. From germline, CDR1 is GTSNPN and CDR2 SVGIG (reference sequence). The CDR3 runs to 20 residues. CDR3 sequence (DNA): TGTGCCGGGAAGTTCCCGGAGATGGGGGGCTATTTGAAGTCCACAGATACGCAGTATTTT. Its translation is CAGKFPEMGGYLKSTDTQYF. The whole variable domain, remainder taken from reference TRBV30 and TRBJ2-3, is SQTIHQWPATLVQPVGSPLSLECTVEGTSNPNLYWYRQAAGRGLQLLFYSVGIGQISSEVPQNLSASRPQDRQFILSSKKLLLSDSGFYLCAGKFPEMGGYLKSTDTQYFGPGTRLTVL.

The rearrangement links TRBV6-5 to TRBJ1-1, with 7 positions matching TRBD1. This CDR3 is 13 amino acids long. J lost 1 base, V lost 5 bases, and 1 base had no gene match. Germline V CDR1 and CDR2: MNHEY, SVGAGI. CDR3 sequence: CASSRTGNTEAFF. CDR3 nucleotides: TGTGCCAGCAGTAGGACAGGGAACACTGAAGCTTTCTTT.

This chain joins TRBV18 and TRBJ1-1; maybe TRBD1 (6 bases). Trimming took off 3 bases at V and 3 bases at J, with 26 bases between the two ends. This CDR3 comprises 19 residues. Germline V CDR1 and CDR2: KGHSH, LQKENI. CDR3 region: CASSPSLYNRDMGDTEAFF. The DNA for the CDR3 is TGTGCCAGCTCACCCAGTCTATACAACAGGGATATGGGGGACACTGAAGCTTTCTTT.

V is TRBV6-5 and J is TRBJ1-6; maybe TRBD1 (5 bases). The V and J ends lost 2 bases and 6 bases respectively, with 8 bases between them. This CDR3 has 14 amino acids. Germline V gene sequence: CDR1 MNHEY, CDR2 SVGAGI. As DNA, the CDR3 is TGTGCCAGCAGTTACGGGGCCGGTAATTCACCCCTCCACTTT. This encodes CASSYGAGNSPLHF.

This clone is a singleton in its sample. This rearrangement joins TRBV27 to TRBJ2-1; TRBD2 agrees at 8 bases. CDR1 and CDR2 from the germline V gene are MNHEY and SMNVEV (reference sequence). This CDR3 spans 18 amino acids. The ends lost 2 bases at V and 3 bases at J; junction bases unmatched: 12. The DNA for the CDR3 is TGTGCCAGCAGTTTAGTTTCTATCGTACTAGCGGACTACAATGAGCAGTTCTTC. Its protein is CASSLVSIVLADYNEQFF.

The gene calls are TRBV10-3 and TRBJ1-4; no firm D call. Trimming cost V 4 bases and J 8 bases, with 17 bases left between them. Germline assignment: CDR1 ENHRY and CDR2 SYGVKD. CDR3 length equals 15 residues. Here the CDR3 reads CAISASTGGGEKLFF. CDR3 sequence (DNA): TGTGCCATCAGTGCGTCGACGGGAGGCGGGGAAAAACTGTTTTTT.

The chain links TRBV2 to TRBJ1-2; a possible D gene is TRBD1 (6 bases). V dropped 5 bases and J dropped 8 bases, with 12 bases sitting between them. From germline, CDR1 is SNHLY and CDR2 FYNNEI. The CDR3 covers 12 residues. In DNA form, the CDR3 reads TGTGCCAGCAGTTCGGACAGCCGGGGCTACACCTTC. Protein: CASSSDSRGYTF.

With respect to this clone: Additional DNA sequences in this sample encode the identical CDR3. This rearrangement joins TRBV2 to TRBJ2-1; D uncertain. The germline gives CDR1 SNHLY, CDR2 FYNNEI. Trimming left V 8 bases short and J 3 bases short, with 5 bases between. This CDR3 comprises 11 residues. In nucleotides, the CDR3 is TGTGCCAGCTCAGACTACAATGAGCAGTTCTTC. This sequence encodes CASSDYNEQFF.

The chain couples TRBV24-1 to TRBJ2-1, with 7 nucleotides matching TRBD2. CDR1 KGHDR and CDR2 SFDVKD come from the germline V gene. The CDR3 contains 16 residues. V shed 3 bases, J shed 8 bases, and the junction held 12 bases outside the gene matches. CDR3: CATSDPKEEAGDEQFF. The CDR3 nucleotides read TGTGCCACCAGTGATCCAAAGGAGGAGGCGGGGGATGAGCAGTTCTTC.

The V and J genes are TRBV9 and TRBJ1-2; TRBD1 might be the D (6 bases). Germline V gene lookup returns CDR1 SGDLS and CDR2 YYNGEE. Trimming stripped 3 bases from V and 0 bases from J, with 12 bases between. This CDR3 has 15 amino acids. This CDR3 reads CASSDLGHPNYGYTF. CDR3 coding DNA: TGTGCCAGCAGCGACCTGGGACACCCTAACTATGGCTACACCTTC.

This clone was seen a single time. The chain employs TRBV5-6 and TRBJ2-7; 7 bases agree with TRBD2. V shed 0 bases and J 1 base; nucleotides not matched to a gene: 4. The CDR3 spans 15 residues. Germline V lookup: CDR1 SGHDT, CDR2 YYEEEE. CDR3 sequence reads: CASSLVPSGSYEQYF. The CDR3 nucleotides read TGTGCCAGCAGCTTGGTCCCTAGCGGATCCTACGAGCAGTACTTC.

The chain has TRBV7-8 and TRBJ1-2; TRBD1 matches at 7 bases. The CDR3 is 17 amino acids. V shed 1 base, J shed 4 bases, and the junction held 12 bases outside the gene matches. CDR1 is SGHVS, CDR2 FQNEAQ, per germline. CDR3 in amino acids: CASSLGAGGWLSYGYTF. Here the CDR3 DNA reads TGTGCCAGCAGCTTAGGAGCAGGGGGGTGGTTGAGCTATGGCTACACCTTC.

V is TRBV19 and J is TRBJ2-1; TRBD2 might be the D (7 bases). CDR3 length: 15 amino acids. The germline V gene has CDR1 LNHDA and CDR2 SQIVND (reference sequence). V was shortened by 5 bases and J by 6 bases, with 17 bases between the two germline ends. DNA of the CDR3: TGTGCCAGTAGTCCCCGGACACGGGGGGCCAATGAGCAGTTCTTC. It encodes CASSPRTRGANEQFF.

The chain links TRBV5-1 to TRBJ2-7; tentatively, D is TRBD2 (5 bases). V shed 0 bases and J shed 2 bases, with 15 bases lying between them. Germline CDR1 SGHRS, CDR2 YFSETQ. The CDR3 runs 16 residues. CDR3 amino acids: CASSLAYTGIAYEQYF. CDR3 DNA: TGCGCCAGCAGCTTGGCCTATACGGGGATAGCCTACGAGCAGTACTTC.

This chain connects TRBV4-1 to TRBJ2-1; a weak D match, TRBD2 (5 bases). Trimming took off 4 bases at V and 6 bases at J, with 16 bases between the two ends. Germline V gives CDR1 MGHRA, CDR2 YSYEKL. The CDR3 covers 15 residues. Written as DNA, the CDR3 is TGCGCCAGCAGCCCCATAACCGGAGCGGTCAATGAGCAGTTCTTC. Its translation: CASSPITGAVNEQFF.